A selection of T cell receptor beta chains follows, all from one sample in a study of shared T cell receptors in the human thymus. Generated by immunoSEQ multiplex PCR, the TCRdb table keeps only in-frame clones and is missing some. The sample yields about 610,000 clones, around 89% seen once. Separately, the same data were catalogued under a study of human thymus T cells.

Specimen: thymocytes. Every receptor here comes from a boy younger than two with a congenital heart defect. Both conserved end residues are part of each CDR3. D genes are given only for firm matches. Clone size appears in some rows only: once, few, many, or a class for an expanded clone.

V gene	clone size	D gene	J gene	CDR3 protein	CDR3 DNA
TRBV5-1	.	.	TRBJ2-7	CASSPGRDRAYEQYF	TGCGCCAGCAGCCCCGGGAGGGACAGGGCCTACGAGCAGTACTTC
TRBV6-1	.	TRBD2	TRBJ2-7	CASVLAGRYEQYF	TGTGCCAGCGTCCTAGCGGGACGGTACGAGCAGTACTTC
TRBV6-1	.	TRBD2	TRBJ2-3	CASSEIAGGWKDTQYF	TGTGCCAGCAGTGAAATCGCGGGAGGCTGGAAAGATACGCAGTATTTT
TRBV4-2	.	TRBD2	TRBJ2-7	CASSQGSGRILGQYF	TGTGCCAGCAGTCAAGGTAGCGGGAGGATCCTCGGGCAGTACTTC
TRBV5-1	.	.	TRBJ2-4	CASSSGAGNIQYF	TGCGCCAGCAGTTCAGGGGCGGGAAACATTCAGTACTTC
TRBV4-1	.	.	TRBJ2-1	CASSQPGLWNEQFF	TGCGCCAGCAGCCAACCGGGACTCTGGAATGAGCAGTTCTTC
TRBV4-3	.	TRBD2	TRBJ2-7	CASSQESPSGIHEQYF	TGCGCCAGCAGCCAAGAATCTCCTAGCGGGATCCACGAGCAGTACTTC
TRBV27	.	.	TRBJ2-7	CASSLSNNRDTYEQYF	TGTGCCAGCAGTTTATCGAACAACAGGGATACCTACGAGCAGTACTTC
TRBV7-9	.	TRBD2	TRBJ2-2	CASSSEGTSGSGDTGELFF	TGTGCCAGCAGTTCCGAGGGGACTAGCGGGAGTGGCGACACCGGGGAGCTGTTTTTT
TRBV10-3	.	.	TRBJ2-7	CAIRSRVSGLAPYEQYF	TGTGCCATCCGCTCGCGGGTGTCGGGACTTGCTCCCTACGAGCAGTACTTC
TRBV15	.	TRBD1	TRBJ2-1	CATSRQGATYNEQFF	TGTGCCACCAGCAGGCAGGGGGCAACGTACAATGAGCAGTTCTTC
TRBV7-6	.	.	TRBJ2-1	CASSLDNTRDNSYNEQFF	TGTGCCAGCAGCTTAGACAATACACGGGACAATTCCTACAATGAGCAGTTCTTC
TRBV12-5	.	TRBD2	TRBJ2-1	CASGLPQRGVYNEQFF	TGTGCTAGTGGTTTGCCCCAGCGGGGGGTCTACAATGAGCAGTTCTTC
TRBV7-2	.	TRBD2	TRBJ2-3	CASSLASGRSDTQYF	TGTGCCAGCAGCTTAGCGAGCGGGAGGTCAGATACGCAGTATTTT
TRBV11-2	.	.	TRBJ2-7	CASSLKGALDKFCEQYF	TGTGCCAGCAGCTTAAAAGGGGCACTCGATAAGTTTTGCGAGCAGTACTTC
TRBV14	.	.	TRBJ1-2	CASSQGSADNYGYTF	TGTGCCAGCAGCCAAGGATCAGCGGATAACTATGGCTACACCTTC
TRBV6-6	once	TRBD2	TRBJ2-7	CASSSSGTSVSYEQYF	TGTGCCAGCAGTTCATCCGGGACTAGCGTTTCCTACGAGCAGTACTTC
TRBV4-1	.	.	TRBJ2-5	CASSQDPLAGETQYF	TGCGCCAGCAGCCAAGATCCACTAGCCGGGGAGACCCAGTACTTC
TRBV4-2	.	.	TRBJ2-3	CASSRTDTSTDTQYF	TGTGCCAGCAGCCGTACCGACACTAGCACAGATACGCAGTATTTT
TRBV11-3	.	.	TRBJ2-2	CASSLDSGNTGELFF	TGTGCCAGCAGCTTAGACAGCGGGAACACCGGGGAGCTGTTTTTT
TRBV5-1	.	.	TRBJ2-1	CASSLNLAAYNEQFF	TGCGCCAGCAGCTTAAACTTGGCGGCCTACAATGAGCAGTTCTTC
TRBV29-1	.	.	TRBJ2-5	CSVGDTQETQYF	TGCAGCGTTGGGGACACCCAAGAGACCCAGTACTTC
TRBV4-1	.	TRBD2	TRBJ2-3	CASSQVREGTQYF	TGCGCCAGCAGCCAAGTGAGGGAGGGTACGCAGTATTTT
TRBV30	.	TRBD1	TRBJ1-1	CAWSVLEGAPTEAFF	TGTGCCTGGAGTGTACTTGAGGGGGCGCCCACTGAAGCTTTCTTT
TRBV13	.	.	TRBJ2-7	CASSLGGFRRAENEQYF	TGTGCCAGCAGCTTAGGTGGGTTTCGGAGGGCAGAGAACGAGCAGTACTTC